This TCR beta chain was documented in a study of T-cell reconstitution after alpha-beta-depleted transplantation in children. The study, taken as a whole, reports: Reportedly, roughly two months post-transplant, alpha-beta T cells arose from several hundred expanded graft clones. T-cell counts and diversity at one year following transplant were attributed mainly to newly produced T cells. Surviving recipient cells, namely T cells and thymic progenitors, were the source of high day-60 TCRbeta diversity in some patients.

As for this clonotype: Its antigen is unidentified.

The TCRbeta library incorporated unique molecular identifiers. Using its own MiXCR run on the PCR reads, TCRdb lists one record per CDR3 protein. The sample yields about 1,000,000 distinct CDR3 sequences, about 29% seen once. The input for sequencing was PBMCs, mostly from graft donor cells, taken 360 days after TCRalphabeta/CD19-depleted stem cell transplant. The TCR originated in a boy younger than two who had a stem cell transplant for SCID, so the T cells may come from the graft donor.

The CDR3 region has the DNA TGCGCCAGCAGCCTGAGATACATGAACACTGAAGCTTTCTTT. Amino acid sequence: CASSLRYMNTEAFF. J is TRBJ1-1 and V is TRBV5-1, with D unresolved. V lost 4 bases and J 0 bases, leaving 10 bases between the germline ends. Germline V gene sequence: CDR1 SGHRS, CDR2 YFSETQ. The CDR3 loop spans 14 amino acids.